Listed below are T cell receptor beta chains from one sample, sequenced in a study of blood T cell repertoires in COVID-19. The data were produced by immunoSEQ multiplex PCR, yet TCRdb's version contains in-frame clones alone and is incomplete. Altogether some 99,000 clones are present, roughly 83% being singletons, with the ten largest covering about 18%. Sequencing was done on a sample of peripheral blood. Receptors originate from a woman aged 55-69 years with acute or convalescent COVID-19. The CDR3 runs from the conserved cysteine through the conserved F or W. Fields, in order: J gene, clone size, V gene, D gene, CDR3 protein, CDR3 DNA. D genes are given only for firm matches. Expanded clones are given a class, and other clones once, few, many or no size at all.

j_gene: TRBJ2-5
abundance: NA
v_gene: TRBV2
d_gene: TRBD1
CDR3aa: CASSDKGQGYF
CDR3nt: TGTGCCAGCAGTGATAAAGGACAGGGGTACTTC

j_gene: TRBJ2-3
abundance: NA
v_gene: TRBV9
d_gene: TRBD2
CDR3aa: CASSVLGGDVTDTQYF
CDR3nt: TGTGCCAGCAGCGTACTCGGGGGGGACGTCACAGATACGCAGTATTTT

j_gene: TRBJ2-1
abundance: NA
v_gene: TRBV6-5
d_gene: NA
CDR3aa: CASSYGSGGSYNEQFF
CDR3nt: TGTGCCAGCAGTTACGGGAGTGGGGGGTCATACAATGAGCAGTTCTTC

j_gene: TRBJ2-3
abundance: NA
v_gene: TRBV28
d_gene: TRBD2
CDR3aa: CASSLTGTRQYF
CDR3nt: TGTGCCAGCAGTTTGACTGGGACTAGGCAGTATTTT

j_gene: TRBJ1-1
abundance: NA
v_gene: TRBV2
d_gene: TRBD1
CDR3aa: CASILGQGNTEAFF
CDR3nt: TGTGCCAGCATCCTAGGACAGGGCAACACTGAAGCTTTCTTT

j_gene: TRBJ1-2
abundance: NA
v_gene: TRBV2
d_gene: NA
CDR3aa: CASSDGRYGGSRYGYGYTF
CDR3nt: TGTGCCAGCAGTGATGGTCGGTACGGGGGGTCACGGTATGGCTATGGCTACACCTTC

j_gene: TRBJ2-3
abundance: NA
v_gene: TRBV18
d_gene: TRBD2
CDR3aa: CASSPTSADTQYF
CDR3nt: TGTGCCAGCTCACCAACTAGCGCAGATACGCAGTATTTT

j_gene: TRBJ2-7
abundance: once
v_gene: TRBV11-3
d_gene: NA
CDR3aa: CASSCRVRAYEQYF
CDR3nt: TGTGCCAGCAGCTGCCGGGTCAGGGCCTACGAGCAGTACTTC

j_gene: TRBJ1-3
abundance: NA
v_gene: TRBV30
d_gene: NA
CDR3aa: CAWSPREGYSGNTIYF
CDR3nt: TGTGCCTGGAGTCCCCGGGAGGGCTACTCTGGAAACACCATATATTTT

j_gene: TRBJ1-2
abundance: NA
v_gene: TRBV20-1
d_gene: TRBD1
CDR3aa: CSASSDRDNGYTF
CDR3nt: TGCAGTGCTAGTTCGGACAGGGATAATGGCTACACCTTC

j_gene: TRBJ1-2
abundance: NA
v_gene: TRBV7-3
d_gene: TRBD1
CDR3aa: CASSAGTGDGYTF
CDR3nt: TGTGCCAGCAGCGCAGGGACAGGGGATGGCTACACCTTC

j_gene: TRBJ2-7
abundance: few
v_gene: TRBV11-2
d_gene: TRBD2
CDR3aa: CASSPGGGRGYEQYF
CDR3nt: TGTGCCAGCAGCCCCGGGGGGGGCCGGGGCTACGAGCAGTACTTC

j_gene: TRBJ2-7
abundance: NA
v_gene: TRBV27
d_gene: TRBD1
CDR3aa: CASSHLPGTGSHEQYF
CDR3nt: TGTGCCAGCAGTCACCTACCCGGGACAGGGAGTCACGAGCAGTACTTC

j_gene: TRBJ2-2
abundance: NA
v_gene: TRBV7-9
d_gene: NA
CDR3aa: CASSLDQPTLNTGELFF
CDR3nt: TGTGCCAGCAGCTTAGACCAGCCGACATTGAACACCGGGGAGCTGTTTTTT

j_gene: TRBJ2-7
abundance: NA
v_gene: TRBV7-9
d_gene: NA
CDR3aa: CASSPRQATYEQYF
CDR3nt: TGTGCCAGCAGCCCGCGACAAGCCACCTACGAGCAGTACTTC

j_gene: TRBJ2-3
abundance: NA
v_gene: TRBV14
d_gene: TRBD1
CDR3aa: CASSPTRSRGDTQYF
CDR3nt: TGTGCCAGCAGCCCTACTCGCTCCAGGGGGGATACGCAGTATTTT

j_gene: TRBJ2-2
abundance: NA
v_gene: TRBV7-3
d_gene: TRBD2
CDR3aa: CASSLNSGRVGGELFF
CDR3nt: TGTGCCAGCAGCCTGAATAGCGGGAGGGTCGGAGGGGAGCTGTTTTTT

j_gene: TRBJ2-5
abundance: many
v_gene: TRBV14
d_gene: TRBD1
CDR3aa: CASRNRDSGSETQYF
CDR3nt: TGTGCCAGCAGAAACCGGGACAGTGGTTCGGAGACCCAGTACTTC

j_gene: TRBJ2-7
abundance: many
v_gene: TRBV5-4
d_gene: NA
CDR3aa: CASSLDLYSEQYF
CDR3nt: TGTGCCAGCAGCTTGGATCTCTATTCCGAGCAGTACTTC

j_gene: TRBJ1-6
abundance: few
v_gene: TRBV10-3
d_gene: NA
CDR3aa: CAISESKGNIYSPLHF
CDR3nt: TGTGCCATCAGTGAGTCGAAGGGGAACATTTATTCACCCCTCCACTTT

j_gene: TRBJ1-2
abundance: NA
v_gene: TRBV28
d_gene: NA
CDR3aa: CASTPGTVYGYTF
CDR3nt: TGTGCCAGCACCCCGGGGACTGTCTATGGCTACACCTTC

j_gene: TRBJ1-2
abundance: NA
v_gene: TRBV6-5
d_gene: NA
CDR3aa: CASSSEGRNFYGYTF
CDR3nt: TGTGCCAGCAGCTCTGAGGGCCGGAACTTCTATGGCTACACCTTC

j_gene: TRBJ1-4
abundance: once
v_gene: TRBV6-1
d_gene: NA
CDR3aa: CASSEQERNEKLFF
CDR3nt: TGTGCCAGCAGTGAACAGGAAAGAAATGAAAAACTGTTTTTT

j_gene: TRBJ2-1
abundance: NA
v_gene: TRBV11-2
d_gene: NA
CDR3aa: CASSQLRGNEQFF
CDR3nt: TGTGCCAGCAGCCAACTTAGGGGCAATGAGCAGTTCTTC

j_gene: TRBJ2-1
abundance: few
v_gene: TRBV5-4
d_gene: NA
CDR3aa: CASSLEGGPLYNEQFF
CDR3nt: TGTGCCAGCAGCTTGGAAGGAGGACCACTCTACAATGAGCAGTTCTTC

j_gene: TRBJ1-2
abundance: NA
v_gene: TRBV3-1/TRBV3-2
d_gene: NA
CDR3aa: CASSQSTGNYYGYTF
CDR3nt: TGTGCCAGCAGCCAATCGACCGGGAATTACTATGGCTACACCTTC

j_gene: TRBJ2-1
abundance: NA
v_gene: TRBV30
d_gene: NA
CDR3aa: CAWSPSTWNEQFF
CDR3nt: TGTGCCTGGAGTCCTTCGACTTGGAATGAGCAGTTCTTC

j_gene: TRBJ2-6
abundance: NA
v_gene: TRBV3-1/TRBV3-2
d_gene: NA
CDR3aa: CASSFGMGANVLTF
CDR3nt: TGTGCCAGCAGTTTCGGGATGGGGGCCAACGTCCTGACTTTC

j_gene: TRBJ1-2
abundance: NA
v_gene: TRBV28
d_gene: NA
CDR3aa: CASSPGVSNYGYTF
CDR3nt: TGTGCCAGCAGTCCAGGGGTTTCTAACTATGGCTACACCTTC

j_gene: TRBJ1-2
abundance: once
v_gene: TRBV19
d_gene: NA
CDR3aa: CASSTLVWGYTF
CDR3nt: TGTGCCAGTAGTACCCTAGTTTGGGGCTACACCTTC

j_gene: TRBJ2-1
abundance: NA
v_gene: TRBV12-3/TRBV12-4
d_gene: NA
CDR3aa: CASRTTSYNEQFF
CDR3nt: TGTGCCAGCAGGACGACTAGCTACAATGAGCAGTTCTTC

j_gene: TRBJ1-3
abundance: NA
v_gene: TRBV6-5
d_gene: NA
CDR3aa: CASRPPTVTPNTIYF
CDR3nt: TGTGCCAGCAGACCCCCGACAGTTACCCCTAACACCATATATTTT

j_gene: TRBJ2-3
abundance: NA
v_gene: TRBV4-1
d_gene: TRBD1
CDR3aa: CASRRGQGSTDTQYF
CDR3nt: TGCGCCAGCAGGCGCGGACAGGGGAGCACAGATACGCAGTATTTT

j_gene: TRBJ1-4
abundance: NA
v_gene: TRBV11-2
d_gene: NA
CDR3aa: CASSLGGGNEKLFF
CDR3nt: TGTGCCAGCAGCTTAGGGGGAGGTAATGAAAAACTGTTTTTT

j_gene: TRBJ1-4
abundance: NA
v_gene: TRBV15
d_gene: NA
CDR3aa: CATSRAGNEKLFF
CDR3nt: TGTGCCACCAGCAGAGCAGGGAATGAAAAACTGTTTTTT

j_gene: TRBJ1-1
abundance: NA
v_gene: TRBV10-1
d_gene: TRBD1
CDR3aa: CASSVGRGTEAFF
CDR3nt: TGCGCCAGCAGTGTTGGCAGGGGGACTGAAGCTTTCTTT

j_gene: TRBJ1-1
abundance: NA
v_gene: TRBV25-1
d_gene: TRBD1
CDR3aa: CASSGQGATEAFF
CDR3nt: TGTGCCAGCAGCGGCCAGGGGGCAACTGAAGCTTTCTTT

j_gene: TRBJ2-6
abundance: NA
v_gene: TRBV2
d_gene: NA
CDR3aa: CASNTGANVLTF
CDR3nt: TGTGCCAGCAACACTGGGGCCAACGTCCTGACTTTC

j_gene: TRBJ2-1
abundance: NA
v_gene: TRBV6-1
d_gene: NA
CDR3aa: CASSELDSLPNEQFF
CDR3nt: TGTGCCAGCAGTGAATTAGACTCGCTTCCGAATGAGCAGTTCTTC

j_gene: TRBJ1-6
abundance: few
v_gene: TRBV18
d_gene: TRBD1
CDR3aa: CASSLSRQGWNSPLHF
CDR3nt: TGTGCCAGCTCACTCTCCCGACAGGGGTGGAATTCACCCCTCCACTTT

j_gene: TRBJ1-5
abundance: NA
v_gene: TRBV24-1
d_gene: TRBD1
CDR3aa: CATAQGAGGPQHF
CDR3nt: TGTGCCACCGCACAGGGGGCTGGAGGGCCCCAGCATTTT

j_gene: TRBJ2-7
abundance: NA
v_gene: TRBV24-1
d_gene: NA
CDR3aa: CATSDQNRVEQYF
CDR3nt: TGTGCCACCAGTGACCAGAACAGGGTAGAGCAGTACTTC

j_gene: TRBJ2-5
abundance: NA
v_gene: TRBV5-6
d_gene: TRBD2
CDR3aa: CASSSPGLEETQYF
CDR3nt: TGTGCCAGCAGCTCCCCGGGACTAGAAGAGACCCAGTACTTC

j_gene: TRBJ1-1
abundance: NA
v_gene: TRBV10-3
d_gene: NA
CDR3aa: CAIRVFEENTEAFF
CDR3nt: TGTGCCATCAGAGTGTTCGAGGAGAACACTGAAGCTTTCTTT

j_gene: TRBJ2-1
abundance: NA
v_gene: TRBV6-5
d_gene: NA
CDR3aa: CASSRKLIQGHEQFF
CDR3nt: TGTGCCAGCAGTCGGAAGCTGATACAGGGCCATGAGCAGTTCTTC

j_gene: TRBJ1-2
abundance: NA
v_gene: TRBV19
d_gene: TRBD1
CDR3aa: CASRTGMEYGYTF
CDR3nt: TGTGCCAGTAGGACAGGGATGGAGTATGGCTACACCTTC